This T cell receptor beta chain was captured in a study of regulatory T cells in long-lasting Graves disease. Regarding this clonotype: Its antigen is undetermined.

CDR1 is SEHNR and CDR2 is FQNEAQ in the germline V gene (reference sequence). This CDR3 spans 15 amino acids. The J segment lost 2 bases and the V segment lost 5 bases, leaving 7 bases of the junction unmatched. Documented time point: persistent/refractory GD, antithyroid drugs over 5 years with positive TRAb. The TCR library was made from RNA extracted from PBMCs. Patients hailed from an endocrinology department in Xi'an, China. TCR beta libraries were built with iRepertoire HTBI primers and Arm-PCR of CDR3 regions. One entry per CDR3 protein results from TCRdb running MiXCR on the multiplex PCR reads. The sample yields approximately 690,000 distinct CDR3 sequences, 30% seen once. Study findings and constraints: Persistent disease favored TRBV28, TRBJ1-2 and TRBJ2-5.

The chain carries TRBV7-9 and TRBJ1-2; 8 bases map to TRBD1. The sequencing used peripheral blood mononuclear cells (PBMCs), collected when the disease was refractory, from a patient treated with antithyroid drugs. The receptor comes from a female donor with Graves disease. In DNA, the CDR3 is TGTGCCAGCAGCGGCAGGACAGGGAAAAACTATGGCTACACCTTC. Translated, it gives CASSGRTGKNYGYTF.